These 27 T cell receptor beta chains share one sample of origin, sequenced in a study of cytomegalovirus exposure and HLA in healthy donors (TCRdb year 2017). Libraries came from the immunoSEQ multiplex PCR assay. For the multiplex PCR, a mixture combining 60 forward primers for TCR Vbeta segments and 13 reverse primers for TCR Jbeta segments was used. Imported from immuneACCESS, the table was reduced by TCRdb to in-frame sequences with V and J called. These copies leave out some clones; in studies compared against another copy, an unresolved V gene accounts for under half, and the cause of the remainder is not known. The sample data list approximately 150,000 clones, and 80% of these were observed just once. The top ten hold approximately 14% of the sample. Sequences were obtained from PBMCs. The receptors here all came from a woman aged 40-49 years in good health and CMV-seronegative.

This clone was found a few times. This chain joins TRBV11-2 and TRBJ1-1, with D maybe TRBD1 (5 bases). Germline-derived CDR1 and CDR2 are SGHAT and FQNNGV. The CDR3 loop spans 15 amino acids. With 0 bases removed from V and 0 bases from J, the gap between germline ends came to 8 bases. CDR3 amino acids: CASSLDRQMNTEAFF. The CDR3 DNA sequence: TGTGCCAGCAGCTTAGACCGACAGATGAACACTGAAGCTTTCTTT.

The chain carries TRBV6-6 and TRBJ2-1, with 10 bases that match TRBD2. Germline CDR1 and CDR2: MNHNY and SVGAGI (reference sequence). This CDR3 comprises 16 residues. Trimming took 6 bases from V and 1 from J; bases not matched to a gene: 6. In DNA, the CDR3 is TGTGCCAGCAGCCGATGGACTAGCGGATCCTACAATGAGCAGTTCTTC. Residues: CASSRWTSGSYNEQFF.

The chain uses TRBV6-5 and TRBJ2-2; D unresolved. V was trimmed by 6 bases and J by 1 base, leaving 12 bases between them. CDR1 is MNHEY, CDR2 SVGAGI, per germline. The CDR3 has 15 amino acids. CDR3 residues: CASSPTRLNTGELFF. CDR3 DNA: TGTGCCAGCAGCCCTACCAGGTTGAACACCGGGGAGCTGTTTTTT.

This sequence joins TRBV27 and TRBJ1-4; D possibly corresponds to TRBD1 (6 bases). The CDR3 is made up of 14 amino acids. The ends were cut back, 3 bases at V and 8 bases at J, with 13 bases in the middle. The germline V gene has CDR1 MNHEY and CDR2 SMNVEV (reference sequence). CDR3 amino acids: CASSFTGIGEKLFF. The DNA for the CDR3 is TGTGCCAGCAGTTTTACAGGGATCGGCGAAAAACTGTTTTTT.

The V gene is TRBV4-1, the J gene TRBJ2-2; D is possibly TRBD2 (6 bases). V was pared by 0 bases and J by 8 bases, with 7 bases between. Germline assignment: CDR1 MGHRA and CDR2 YSYEKL. CDR3 length: 13 residues. The CDR3 sequence is CASSQEEGGELFF. CDR3 nucleotide sequence: TGCGCCAGCAGCCAAGAGGAGGGTGGGGAGCTGTTTTTT.

The rearrangement uses TRBV29-1 and TRBJ1-1; no reliable D call. Trimming left V 1 base short and J 2 bases short, with 8 bases between. Germline V lookup: CDR1 SQVTM, CDR2 ANQGSEA. The CDR3 is 13 residues long. CDR3 nucleotides: TGCAGCGTTGAAGCACCTCTAAACACTGAAGCTTTCTTT. This gives the protein CSVEAPLNTEAFF.

V is TRBV5-1 and J is TRBJ2-5, with TRBD1 as a possible D gene (6 bases). CDR1 and CDR2 (germline): SGHRS, YFSETQ. This CDR3 region has 15 residues. V lost 0 bases to trimming and J lost 4 bases, with 13 bases between them. The CDR3 DNA sequence: TGCGCCAGCAGCTTGGAACAGGGAATTGGAGAGACCCAGTACTTC. It specifies CASSLEQGIGETQYF.

The chain's CDR3 is CASTLAATGELFF. The CDR3 DNA follows: TGTGCCAGCACCTTAGCGGCAACCGGGGAGCTGTTTTTT. V usage is TRBV27 and J usage is TRBJ2-2; tentative D call: TRBD2 (6 bases). Germline CDR1 and CDR2: MNHEY and SMNVEV (reference sequence). V dropped 7 bases and J dropped 5 bases, with 11 bases sitting between them. The CDR3 totals 13 residues.

The chain combines TRBV11-2 with TRBJ2-7; D is uncertain. The CDR3 is made up of 13 amino acids. Germline assignment: CDR1 SGHAT and CDR2 FQNNGV. Trimming pared 5 bases from V and 3 bases from J, leaving 11 bases between. The CDR3 region has the DNA TGTGCCAGCAGCCCTCTCGGGTTCTACGAGCAGTACTTC. Encoded protein: CASSPLGFYEQYF.

The V and J genes are TRBV6-7 and TRBJ2-2; 12 nucleotides agree with TRBD2. TRBV6-7 is an ORF, and what it does is uncertain. V shed 6 bases and J 6 bases; nucleotides not matched to a gene: 8. The CDR3 runs 16 residues. CDR3 protein: CASSRLAGGRSGELFF. The CDR3 DNA reads as TGTGCCAGCAGCCGTCTAGCGGGGGGGCGTTCCGGGGAGCTGTTTTTT.

CDR3 amino acids: CASSLGSGLTDTQYF. Here the CDR3 DNA reads TGTGCCAGCAGCTTGGGGAGCGGCCTCACAGATACGCAGTATTTT. The chain uses TRBV5-6 and TRBJ2-3, with a possible D match to TRBD2 (5 bases). Trimming cost V 0 bases and J 2 bases, with 10 bases left between them. The germline CDR1 and CDR2 sequences are SGHDT and YYEEEE. The CDR3 runs to 15 residues.

This clone was observed a few times. The V call is TRBV28, the J call TRBJ2-7; 7 bases match TRBD2. Per the germline V gene, CDR1 is MDHEN and CDR2 is SYDVKM. This CDR3 spans 15 amino acids. The ends lost 6 bases at V and 3 bases at J; junction bases unmatched: 11. The CDR3 DNA reads as TGTGCCAGCAGGGAGGACTCTAGCGGATACTACGAGCAGTACTTC. As protein: CASREDSSGYYEQYF.

The CDR3 spells CASSIGGRGETQYF. The CDR3 bases are TGTGCCAGTAGTATAGGGGGTCGGGGGGAGACCCAGTACTTC. The chain uses TRBV19 and TRBJ2-5, with D perhaps TRBD2 (6 bases). The V end lost 1 base, the J end lost 5 bases, and 11 bases lay between the germline ends. Per the germline V gene, CDR1 is LNHDA and CDR2 is SQIVND (reference sequence). This CDR3 is built from 14 residues.

The CDR3 is CAWGGLYEQYF. The CDR3 coding sequence is TGTGCCTGGGGGGGCCTCTACGAGCAGTACTTC. This chain links TRBV30 with TRBJ2-7; D might be TRBD1 (6 bases). V lost 5 bases, J lost 3 bases, and 8 bases lay in between. Germline V gene data show CDR1 as GTSNPN and CDR2 as SVGIG (reference sequence). The CDR3 sequence is 11 residues long.

The chain couples TRBV4-1 to TRBJ2-5; D remains ambiguous. V was cut by 1 base and J by 5 bases, with 8 bases left in between. Germline CDR1 reads MGHRA; CDR2 reads YSYEKL. This CDR3 comprises 13 residues. CDR3 loop: CASSQALVETQYF. Here the CDR3 DNA reads TGCGCCAGCAGCCAAGCCTTAGTCGAGACCCAGTACTTC.

A few counts support this clone. The chain links TRBV5-4 to TRBJ1-1, with D perhaps matching TRBD1 (5 bases). This CDR3 has 14 residues. Germline V lookup: CDR1 SGHNT, CDR2 YYREEE (reference sequence). V dropped 0 bases and J dropped 4 bases, with 10 bases sitting between them. The CDR3 is CASSLGRGPTEAFF. The CDR3 bases are TGTGCCAGCAGCTTGGGAAGGGGCCCCACTGAAGCTTTCTTT. The whole variable domain, filled in from reference TRBV5-4 and TRBJ1-1, reads ETGVTQSPTHLIKTRGQQVTLRCSSQSGHNTVSWYQQALGQGPQFIFQYYREEENGRGNFPPRFSGLQFPNYSSELNVNALELDDSALYLCASSLGRGPTEAFFGQGTRLTVV.

The chain recombines TRBV5-7 with TRBJ2-4; D unresolved. TRBV5-7 is classed as an ORF, of uncertain function. CDR3 size: 19 residues. V dropped 1 base and J dropped 4 bases, with 24 bases sitting between them. The CDR3 DNA is TGTGCCAGCAGCTTGCGACCCGGTTTAGCATTCGTGGAGAAAAACATTCAGTACTTC. The encoded protein is CASSLRPGLAFVEKNIQYF.

To note about this clone: Germline and junction disagree at one end, which may indicate a read error. The V call is TRBV7-9, the J call TRBJ2-7, with 10 bases aligning to TRBD1. Germline CDR1 and CDR2: SEHNR and FQNEAQ (reference sequence). The CDR3 contains 19 residues. The CDR3, as DNA: TGTTCCAGCAGCTCCCCCCGGGACAGGGGTCCTAACACCCACTACGAGCAGTACTTC. This gives the protein CSSSSPRDRGPNTHYEQYF.

The V and J genes are TRBV19 and TRBJ2-7, with 7 bases aligning to TRBD1. CDR1 and CDR2 from the germline V gene are LNHDA and SQIVND (reference sequence). The CDR3 consists of 13 residues. The V segment lost 6 bases and the J segment 3 bases; nucleotides outside the gene matches: 5. CDR3 bases: TGTGCCAGTAGCCGACAGGGCGACTACGAGCAGTACTTC. Amino acid sequence: CASSRQGDYEQYF.

In this sample, this clone turned up once. The CDR3 DNA follows: TGTGCCTGGCACCAGGGGACCGGGGAGCTGTTTTTT. Its translation is CAWHQGTGELFF. This rearrangement joins TRBV30 to TRBJ2-2, with a weak D call TRBD1 (6 bases). The ends were cut back, 5 bases at V and 5 bases at J, with 9 bases in the middle. CDR3 length equals 12 residues. The germline CDR1 and CDR2 sequences are GTSNPN and SVGIG (reference sequence).

This chain uses TRBV7-3 with TRBJ2-1; 8 bases map to TRBD2. The CDR3 totals 15 residues. The V and J ends lost 4 bases and 7 bases, in that order; junction bases with no gene match: 9. CDR1 is SGHTA and CDR2 is FQGTGA in the germline V gene. The CDR3 spells CASSSDGGARNEQFF. In DNA form, the CDR3 reads TGTGCCAGCAGCTCCGACGGGGGGGCCAGGAATGAGCAGTTCTTC.

The V call is TRBV7-2, the J call TRBJ1-5; the match to TRBD1 covers 9 bases. This CDR3 is 15 amino acids long. Germline V lookup: CDR1 SGHTA, CDR2 FQGNSA. Germline trimming cut 1 base from V and 5 bases from J; bases unmatched to any gene: 3. The CDR3: CASSLGWTGDQPQHF. The CDR3 nucleotides are TGTGCCAGCAGCTTAGGGTGGACAGGGGATCAGCCCCAGCATTTT.

This rearrangement joins TRBV6-5 to TRBJ2-7, with D tentatively TRBD2 (6 bases). The CDR3 runs to 14 residues. Germline V gene data show CDR1 as MNHEY and CDR2 as SVGAGI. V was pared by 2 bases and J by 7 bases, with 15 bases between. CDR3 nucleotides: TGTGCCAGCAGTTACCCCGGGAGACGGGAAGAGCAGTACTTC. This gives the protein CASSYPGRREEQYF.

Written as DNA, the CDR3 is TGTGCCAGCAGCCAAGATGTCCTAAACACAGATACGCAGTATTTT. This translates into CASSQDVLNTDTQYF. The V and J genes are TRBV4-2 and TRBJ2-3; D ambiguous. The V end lost 0 bases, the J end lost 2 bases, and 9 bases lay between the germline ends. This CDR3 contains 15 residues. Germline V gene lookup returns CDR1 LGHNA and CDR2 YNFKEQ.

CDR3 amino acids: CASSPGRGRPYEQYF. The CDR3 DNA reads TGTGCCAGCAGCCCCGGCAGGGGGAGACCCTACGAGCAGTACTTC. This rearrangement joins TRBV27 to TRBJ2-7; 7 bases fit TRBD1. Germline CDR1 and CDR2: MNHEY and SMNVEV (reference sequence). Trimming at V came to 6 bases and at J to 2 bases, leaving 10 bases not matched to a gene. CDR3 size: 15 residues.

CDR3 region: CASSPPSGYEQYF. The CDR3 DNA is TGTGCCAGCAGTCCACCGTCAGGCTACGAGCAGTACTTC. The rearrangement joins TRBV28 to TRBJ2-7; D is uncertain. Germline CDR1 is MDHEN and CDR2 is SYDVKM. With 5 bases removed from V and 3 bases from J, the gap between germline ends came to 11 bases. This CDR3 is built from 13 residues. The full variable domain, its missing parts supplied by reference TRBV28 and TRBJ2-7, is DVKVTQSSRYLVKRTGEKVFLECVQDMDHENMFWYRQDPGLGLRLIYFSYDVKMKEKGDIPEGYSVSREKKERFSLILESASTNQTSMYLCASSPPSGYEQYFGPGTRLTVT.

V and J are TRBV4-1 and TRBJ1-6, with 8 nucleotides matching TRBD1. With V trimmed by 3 bases and J by 7 bases, 8 bases remained unmatched. The CDR3 runs 16 residues. CDR1 and CDR2 from the germline V gene are MGHRA and YSYEKL. CDR3 amino acids: CASSQMTGVGNSPLHF. As DNA, the CDR3 is TGCGCCAGCAGCCAGATGACAGGGGTAGGGAATTCACCCCTCCACTTT.